One and the same sample provided the 4 T cell receptor beta chains below, sequenced in a study of T cells of healthy individuals. From the 5' RACE reads, TCRdb called clonotypes with MiXCR, one entry per CDR3 protein. The table records around 53,000 distinct CDR3 sequences, under 15% of them present only once. The receptors shown here come from a human donor in good health.

This clonotype was detected many times. The V and J genes are TRBV29-1 and TRBJ2-1, with TRBD2 identical over 12 bases. Germline lookup yields CDR1 SQVTM and CDR2 ANQGSEA. The CDR3 has 17 amino acids. V lost 5 bases, J lost 3 bases, and 11 bases stayed unmatched. The CDR3, as DNA: TGCAGCGTTAACCGGGACAAACTAGCGGGGGGCTACAATGAGCAGTTCTTC. This gives the protein CSVNRDKLAGGYNEQFF.

Ten or more counts support this clonotype. The CDR3 bases are TGTGCCAGCAGCCGGGACTATGGCACAGATACGCAGTATTTT. Translating it yields CASSRDYGTDTQYF. V gene TRBV5-5 combines with J gene TRBJ2-3, with TRBD2 matching over 7 bases. Germline values: CDR1 SGHKS, CDR2 YYEKEE (reference sequence). CDR3 length: 14 residues. With 4 bases clipped from V and 1 base from J, the junction kept 3 bases outside the gene matches.

This clonotype occurred many times. J is TRBJ2-5 and V is TRBV2; D gene ambiguous. The ends were cut back, 1 base at V and 4 bases at J, with 4 bases in the middle. CDR1 is SNHLY, CDR2 FYNNEI, per germline. The CDR3 contains 12 residues. As DNA, the CDR3 is TGTGCCAGCAGTGAAGAGGGAGAGACCCAGTACTTC. The encoded protein is CASSEEGETQYF.

This clonotype was observed a few times. The chain uses TRBV7-9 and TRBJ2-2; possible D gene TRBD2, 6 bases. The V end was cut by 5 bases, the J end by 4 bases, with 11 bases between. Per the germline V gene, CDR1 is SEHNR and CDR2 is FQNEAQ (reference sequence). CDR3 length: 14 residues. For the CDR3, the DNA is TGTGCCAGCAGCCCTCTCGGGGGCACCGGGGAGCTGTTTTTT. Its protein product is CASSPLGGTGELFF.